What follows is one TCR beta chain and its context. What antigen it recognizes has not been identified. No clone much larger than this one lies a single base away; base qualities are absent. CDR1 and CDR2, per the germline V gene (reference sequence), are SEHNR and FQNEAQ. Germline trimming: 3 bases from V, 5 bases from J; junction bases outside gene matches: 14. The CDR3 runs 17 residues from the cysteine to the phenylalanine. Only the CDR3 DNA is retained, 51 bases long and in frame from the first base. Pancreatic ductal adenocarcinoma patients who had undergone surgery without neoadjuvant therapy were selected. Peripheral blood was collected in heparin tubes, and PBMCs were then isolated from the blood with a histopaque density gradient and cryopreserved in about 9.7% DMSO. Using the DNeasy Blood and Tissue Kit along with Proteinase K and RNase treatment, genomic DNA was extracted from 6 or 7 PBMC specimens and roughly nine flash-frozen tumor specimens.

This specimen belongs to a study of T cells in pancreatic ductal adenocarcinoma (dated by TCRdb to between 2016 and 2019). Context from the whole study: To learn about the adaptive T-cell response arising naturally, investigators profiled where tumor-infiltrating CD8+ T cells, together with suppressive cells, were located within resected pancreatic ductal adenocarcinoma, how abundant they were, and what qualities they showed.

The immunoSEQ hsTCRB kit was used to amplify TCR beta CDR3 regions from genomic DNA. An Illumina HiSeq system was used for high-throughput TRB CDR3 sequencing. The original methods were these. The immunoSEQ software was used to analyze sequencing reads, and nonproductive sequences containing premature stops or frame-shifts were excluded. Clonality of the repertoire was calculated as one minus the Shannon entropy normalized by log2 of the number of unique productive sequences. TCRdb took this table from immuneACCESS and kept in-frame rearrangements with V and J called. Such tables lack part of the clones; where checked against another copy, unresolved V genes explain under half of the gap, and the rest is unexplained. V and J calls and clone size are as listed in that table; D and trimming were resolved from the DNA. Across this sample there are 85,000 to 120,000 clones, with 90% to 95% seen only once. The ten largest make up less than 4% of the sample.

Summary of the overall study and its limitations: Compared with tumor samples, blood samples had more total productive templates and about 7.5-fold more unique clonotypes. Because inoperable disease is present at presentation in most pancreatic cancer patients, the resected cohort was biased toward the minority with early-stage disease. Tumor versus blood clonality comparisons may be biased because tumors are enriched in CD45RO+ effector rather than naive T cells, biasing toward lower diversity. T-cell clonality did not differ significantly between tumor and blood, with mean clonality approximately 0.11 in tumors and around 0.071 in blood.

The rearrangement joined TRBV7-9 to TRBJ2-3, with TRBD2 matching 7 junction bases. Sequencing input: PBMCs. The origin of this receptor is a human donor with pancreatic ductal adenocarcinoma. The DNA sequence reads TGTGCCAGCAGCTTTTCTAGCGGCAGTCTAAAGGTAGATACGCAGTATTTT. Translated, this is CASSFSSGSLKVDTQYF.